This TCR beta chain was identified during a study of T cells in Graves' hyperthyroidism and ophthalmopathy. Study context: Before treatment of any kind, peripheral blood was taken at initial diagnosis.

General study findings and limits: The model foresaw ophthalmopathy a median around 6 months prior to onset. The authors' 13 V-J model separated ophthalmopathy from stable hyperthyroidism.

TCR beta CDR3 regions were amplified from RNA transcripts. The study used the HTBI primer set for a first-round RT-PCR of the TCR CDR3. TCRdb passed the multiplex PCR reads through MiXCR, listing each CDR3 protein once. The table shows roughly 300,000 distinct CDR3 sequences, with less than 30% occurring only once. Blood was sampled at initial diagnosis of hyperthyroidism, prior to onset of any ophthalmopathy symptoms. Comments on this clonotype: Its antigen is still unknown.

The CDR3 has 12 amino acids. V shed 7 bases and J 8 bases; nucleotides not matched to a gene: 8. From germline, CDR1 is SQVTM and CDR2 ANQGSEA. Sequencing used blood. The V call is TRBV29-1, the J call TRBJ2-7; 10 bases agree with TRBD1. The receptor's source is a man in his forties with Graves' hyperthyroidism that later progressed to Graves' ophthalmopathy. CDR3: CSGGQGSYKQYF. The CDR3 coding sequence is TGCAGCGGGGGACAGGGGTCTTACAAGCAGTACTTC.